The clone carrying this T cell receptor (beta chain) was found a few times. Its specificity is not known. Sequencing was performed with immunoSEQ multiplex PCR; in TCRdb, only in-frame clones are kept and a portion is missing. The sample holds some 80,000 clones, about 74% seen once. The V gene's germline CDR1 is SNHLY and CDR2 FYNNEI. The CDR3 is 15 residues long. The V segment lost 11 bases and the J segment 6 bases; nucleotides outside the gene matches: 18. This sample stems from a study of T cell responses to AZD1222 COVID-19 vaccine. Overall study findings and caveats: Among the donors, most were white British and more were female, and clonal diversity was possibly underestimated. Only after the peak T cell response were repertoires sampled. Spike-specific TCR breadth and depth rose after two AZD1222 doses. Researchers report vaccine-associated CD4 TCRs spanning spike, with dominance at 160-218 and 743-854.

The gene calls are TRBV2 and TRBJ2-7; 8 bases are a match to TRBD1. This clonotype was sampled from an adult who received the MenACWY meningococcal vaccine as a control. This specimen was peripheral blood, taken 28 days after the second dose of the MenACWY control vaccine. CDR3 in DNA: TGTGCCTGCCGAACCTCCGGGACAGGCGGGCGCGAGCAGTACTTC. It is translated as CACRTSGTGGREQYF.